This T cell receptor beta chain comes out of a study of blood T cell repertoires in COVID-19. Background on the study: Acute and convalescent COVID-19 specimens originated in the United States, Italy and Spain.

In the source study's methods: Researchers report that nucleated cell counts were estimated from reference gene primer amplification. Generated by immunoSEQ multiplex PCR, the TCRdb table keeps only in-frame clones and is missing some. Clone size and the V and J calls come from that table; the DNA yielded D and trimming. The sample has roughly 160,000 clones, about 84% seen once; the top ten hold roughly 12%. V was pared by 7 bases and J by 1 base, with 8 bases of the junction left unmatched. The CDR3 is 15 residues long. Looked up from germline, CDR1 is LGHDT and CDR2 is YNNKEL (reference sequence).

Sequencing used PBMCs or T cells enriched from blood (not recorded which). J is TRBJ1-1 and V is TRBV3-1 (or the pseudogene TRBV3-2); 8 nucleotides line up with TRBD1. The origin of this receptor is a middle-aged man who had recovered from COVID-19. CDR3 in DNA: TGTGCCAGCACCCCATCGACAGGGGAGAACACTGAAGCTTTCTTT. Protein sequence: CASTPSTGENTEAFF.